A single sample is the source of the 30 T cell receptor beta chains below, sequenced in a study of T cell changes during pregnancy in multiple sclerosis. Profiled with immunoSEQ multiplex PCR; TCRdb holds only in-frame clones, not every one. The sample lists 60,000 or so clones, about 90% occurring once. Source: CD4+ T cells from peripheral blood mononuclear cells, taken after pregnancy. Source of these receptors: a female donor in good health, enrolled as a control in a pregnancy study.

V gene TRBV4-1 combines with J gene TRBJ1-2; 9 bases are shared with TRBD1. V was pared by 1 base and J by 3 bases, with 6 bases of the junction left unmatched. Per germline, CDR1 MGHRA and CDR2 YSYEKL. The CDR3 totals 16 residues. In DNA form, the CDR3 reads TGCGCCAGCAGCCAAGCTTGGACAGGGGACTACTATGGCTACACCTTC. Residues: CASSQAWTGDYYGYTF.

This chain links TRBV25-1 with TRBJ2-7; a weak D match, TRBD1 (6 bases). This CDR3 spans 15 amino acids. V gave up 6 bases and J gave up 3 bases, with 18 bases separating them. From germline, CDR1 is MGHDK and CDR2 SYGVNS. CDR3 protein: CASSAHREIGYEQYF. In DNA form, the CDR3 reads TGTGCCAGCAGCGCCCACAGGGAAATAGGCTACGAGCAGTACTTC.

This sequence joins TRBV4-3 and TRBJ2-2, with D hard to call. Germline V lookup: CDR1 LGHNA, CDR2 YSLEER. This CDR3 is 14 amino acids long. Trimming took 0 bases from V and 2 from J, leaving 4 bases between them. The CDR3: CASSQEANTGELFF. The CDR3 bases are TGCGCCAGCAGCCAAGAGGCCAACACCGGGGAGCTGTTTTTT.

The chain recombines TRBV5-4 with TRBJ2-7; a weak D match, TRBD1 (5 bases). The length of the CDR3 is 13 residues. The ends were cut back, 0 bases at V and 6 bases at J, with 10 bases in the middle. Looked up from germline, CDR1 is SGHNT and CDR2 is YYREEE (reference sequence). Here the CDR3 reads CASSLGRQGEQYF. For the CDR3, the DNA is TGTGCCAGCAGCTTGGGGCGCCAGGGCGAGCAGTACTTC.

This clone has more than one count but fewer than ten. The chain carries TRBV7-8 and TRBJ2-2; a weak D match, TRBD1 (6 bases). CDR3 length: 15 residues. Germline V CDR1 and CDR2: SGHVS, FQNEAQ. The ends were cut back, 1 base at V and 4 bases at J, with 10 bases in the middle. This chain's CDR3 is CASSLVGALTGELFF. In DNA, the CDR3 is TGTGCCAGCAGCTTAGTGGGGGCCCTCACCGGGGAGCTGTTTTTT.

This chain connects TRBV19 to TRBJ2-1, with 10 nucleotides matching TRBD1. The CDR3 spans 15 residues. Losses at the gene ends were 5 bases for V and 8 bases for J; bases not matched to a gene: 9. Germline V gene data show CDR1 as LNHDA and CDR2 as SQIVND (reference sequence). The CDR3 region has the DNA TGTGCCAGTAGTGAGCCGGGACAGGGGAAGGATGAGCAGTTCTTC. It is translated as CASSEPGQGKDEQFF.

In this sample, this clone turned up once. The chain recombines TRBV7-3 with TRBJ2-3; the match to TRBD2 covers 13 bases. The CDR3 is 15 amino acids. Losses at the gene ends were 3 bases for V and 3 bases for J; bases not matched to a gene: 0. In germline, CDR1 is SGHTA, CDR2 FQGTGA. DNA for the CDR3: TGTGCCAGCAGCTTGACTAGCGGGGGGACAGATACGCAGTATTTT. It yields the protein CASSLTSGGTDTQYF.

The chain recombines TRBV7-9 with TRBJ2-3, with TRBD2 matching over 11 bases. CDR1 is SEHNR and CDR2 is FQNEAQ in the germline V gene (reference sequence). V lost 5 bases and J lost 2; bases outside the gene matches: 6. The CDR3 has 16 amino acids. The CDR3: CASSTLAGGNTDTQYF. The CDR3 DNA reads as TGTGCCAGCAGCACCTTAGCGGGGGGGAACACAGATACGCAGTATTTT.

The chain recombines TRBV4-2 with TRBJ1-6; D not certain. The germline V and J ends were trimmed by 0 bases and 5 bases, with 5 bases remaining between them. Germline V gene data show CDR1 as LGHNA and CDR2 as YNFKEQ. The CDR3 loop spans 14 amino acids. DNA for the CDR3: TGTGCCAGCAGCCAAGAAATAGATAATTCACCCCTCCACTTT. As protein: CASSQEIDNSPLHF.

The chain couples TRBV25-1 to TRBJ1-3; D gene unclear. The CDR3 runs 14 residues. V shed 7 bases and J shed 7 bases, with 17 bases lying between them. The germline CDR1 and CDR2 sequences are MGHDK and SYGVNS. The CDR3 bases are TGTGCCAGCACGGAGGCGGGCCAAAGCAACACCATATATTTT. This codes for CASTEAGQSNTIYF.

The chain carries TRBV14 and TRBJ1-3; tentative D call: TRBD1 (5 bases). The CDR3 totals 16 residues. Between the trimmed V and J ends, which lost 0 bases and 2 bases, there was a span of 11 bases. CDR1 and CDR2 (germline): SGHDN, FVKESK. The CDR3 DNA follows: TGTGCCAGCAGCCAAGATCCCCCCAGGGCTGGAAACACCATATATTTT. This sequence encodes CASSQDPPRAGNTIYF.

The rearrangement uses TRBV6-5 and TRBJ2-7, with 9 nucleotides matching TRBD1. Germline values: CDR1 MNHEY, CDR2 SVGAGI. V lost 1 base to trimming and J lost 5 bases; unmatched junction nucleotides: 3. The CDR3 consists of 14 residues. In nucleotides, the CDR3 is TGTGCCAGCAGTTACTTACAGGGGGCGCACGAGCAGTACTTC. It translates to CASSYLQGAHEQYF.

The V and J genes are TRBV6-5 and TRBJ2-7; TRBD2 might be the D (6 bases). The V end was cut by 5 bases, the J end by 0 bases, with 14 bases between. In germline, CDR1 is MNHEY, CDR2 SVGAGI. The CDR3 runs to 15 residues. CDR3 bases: TGTGCCAGCAGTCCGGGACTCGTGAGCTCCTACGAGCAGTACTTC. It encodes CASSPGLVSSYEQYF.

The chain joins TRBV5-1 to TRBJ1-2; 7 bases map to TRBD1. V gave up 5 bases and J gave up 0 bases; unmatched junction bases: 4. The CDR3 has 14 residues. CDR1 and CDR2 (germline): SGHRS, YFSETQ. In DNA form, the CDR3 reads TGCGCCAGCAGGGGGACAGAGACTAACTATGGCTACACCTTC. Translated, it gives CASRGTETNYGYTF.

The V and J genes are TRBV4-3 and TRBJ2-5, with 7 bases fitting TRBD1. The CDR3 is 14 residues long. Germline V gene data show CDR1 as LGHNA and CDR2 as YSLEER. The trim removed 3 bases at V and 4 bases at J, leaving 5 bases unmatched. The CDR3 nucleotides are TGCGCCAGCAGCCACCCGGACAGGAGAGAGACCCAGTACTTC. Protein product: CASSHPDRRETQYF.

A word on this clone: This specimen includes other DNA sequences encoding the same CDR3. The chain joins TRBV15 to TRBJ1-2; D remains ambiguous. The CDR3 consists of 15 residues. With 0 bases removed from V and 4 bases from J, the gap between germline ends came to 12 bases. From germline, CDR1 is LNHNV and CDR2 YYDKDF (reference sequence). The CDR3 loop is CATSREASGSYGYTF. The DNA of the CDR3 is TGTGCCACCAGCAGAGAGGCATCGGGTAGCTATGGCTACACCTTC.

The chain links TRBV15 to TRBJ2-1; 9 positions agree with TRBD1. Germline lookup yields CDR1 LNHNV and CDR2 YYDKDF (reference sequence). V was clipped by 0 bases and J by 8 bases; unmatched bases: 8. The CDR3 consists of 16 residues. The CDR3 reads CATSRDLDRGIDEQFF. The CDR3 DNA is TGTGCCACCAGCAGAGATCTCGACAGGGGGATCGATGAGCAGTTCTTC.

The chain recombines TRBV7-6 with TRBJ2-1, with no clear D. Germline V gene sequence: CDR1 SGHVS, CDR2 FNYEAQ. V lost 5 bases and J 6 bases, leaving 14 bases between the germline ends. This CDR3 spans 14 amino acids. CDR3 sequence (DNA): TGTGCCAGCAGCCCGAGGTCCCCGGGCAATGAGCAGTTCTTC. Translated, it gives CASSPRSPGNEQFF.

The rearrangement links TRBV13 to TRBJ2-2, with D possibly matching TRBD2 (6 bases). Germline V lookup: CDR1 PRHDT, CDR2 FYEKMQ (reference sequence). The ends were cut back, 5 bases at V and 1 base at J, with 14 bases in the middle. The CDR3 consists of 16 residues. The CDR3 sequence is CASSPRGRGNTGELFF. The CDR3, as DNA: TGTGCCAGCAGCCCGAGAGGGCGGGGGAACACCGGGGAGCTGTTTTTT.

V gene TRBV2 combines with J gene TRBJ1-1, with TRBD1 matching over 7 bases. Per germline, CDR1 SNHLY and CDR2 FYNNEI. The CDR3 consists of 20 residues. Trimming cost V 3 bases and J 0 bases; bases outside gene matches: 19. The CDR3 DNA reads TGTGCCAGCAGTGACCCGGACAGGCCCTCGGGGGATATGATGAACACTGAAGCTTTCTTT. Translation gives CASSDPDRPSGDMMNTEAFF.

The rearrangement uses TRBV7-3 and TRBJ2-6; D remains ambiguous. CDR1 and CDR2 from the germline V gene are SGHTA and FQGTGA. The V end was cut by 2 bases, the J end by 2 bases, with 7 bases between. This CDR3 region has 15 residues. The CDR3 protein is CASSLVQTGANVLTF. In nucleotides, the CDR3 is TGTGCCAGCAGCTTAGTACAGACTGGGGCCAACGTCCTGACTTTC.

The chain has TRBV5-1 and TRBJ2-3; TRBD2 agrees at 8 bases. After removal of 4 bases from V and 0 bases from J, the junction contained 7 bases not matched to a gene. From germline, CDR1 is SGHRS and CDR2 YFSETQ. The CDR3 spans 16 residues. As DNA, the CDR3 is TGCGCCAGCAGCGCAGTTCTAGCGGGTAGCACAGATACGCAGTATTTT. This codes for CASSAVLAGSTDTQYF.

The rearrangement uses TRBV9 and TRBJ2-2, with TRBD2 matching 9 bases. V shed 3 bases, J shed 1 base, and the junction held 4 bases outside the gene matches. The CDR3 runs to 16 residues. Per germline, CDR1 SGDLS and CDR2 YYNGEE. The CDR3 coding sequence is TGTGCCAGCAGCGCCACACTAGCGGGGAACACCGGGGAGCTGTTTTTT. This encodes CASSATLAGNTGELFF.

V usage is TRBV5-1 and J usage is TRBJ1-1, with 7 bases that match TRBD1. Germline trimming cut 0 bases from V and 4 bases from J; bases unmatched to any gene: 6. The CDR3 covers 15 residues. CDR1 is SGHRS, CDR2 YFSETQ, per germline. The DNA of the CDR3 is TGCGCCAGCAGCTTGGCGGAGGGGGCGGGCACTGAAGCTTTCTTT. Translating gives CASSLAEGAGTEAFF.

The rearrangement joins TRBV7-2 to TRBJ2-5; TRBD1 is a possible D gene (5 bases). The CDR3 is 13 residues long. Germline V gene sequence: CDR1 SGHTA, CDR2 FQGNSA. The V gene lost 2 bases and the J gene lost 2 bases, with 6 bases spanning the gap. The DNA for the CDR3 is TGTGCCAGCAGCTTAAGGACACAAGAGACCCAGTACTTC. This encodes CASSLRTQETQYF.

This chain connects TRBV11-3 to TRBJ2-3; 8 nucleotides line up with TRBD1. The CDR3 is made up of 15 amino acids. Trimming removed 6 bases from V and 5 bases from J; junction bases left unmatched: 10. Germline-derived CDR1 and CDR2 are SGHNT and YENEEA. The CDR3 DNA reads TGTGCCAGCAGTCCCGGGACAGGTTCGTTAGATACGCAGTATTTT. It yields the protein CASSPGTGSLDTQYF. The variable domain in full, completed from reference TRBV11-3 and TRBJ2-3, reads EAGVVQSPRYKIIEKKQPVAFWCNPISGHNTLYWYLQNLGQGPELLIRYENEEAVDDSQLPKDRFSAERLKGVDSTLKIQPAELGDSAVYLCASSPGTGSLDTQYFGPGTRLTVL.

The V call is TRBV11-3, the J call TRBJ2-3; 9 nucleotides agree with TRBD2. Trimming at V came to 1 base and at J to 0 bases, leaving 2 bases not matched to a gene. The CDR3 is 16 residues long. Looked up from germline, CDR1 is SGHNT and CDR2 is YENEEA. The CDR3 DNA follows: TGTGCCAGCAGCTTAGGCGGGGGGGCTAGCACAGATACGCAGTATTTT. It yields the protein CASSLGGGASTDTQYF.

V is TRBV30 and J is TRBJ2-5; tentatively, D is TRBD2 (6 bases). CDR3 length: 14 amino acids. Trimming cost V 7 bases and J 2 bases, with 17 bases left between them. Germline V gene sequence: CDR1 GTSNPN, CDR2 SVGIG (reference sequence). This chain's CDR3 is CASHRGMVQETQYF. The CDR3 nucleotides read TGTGCCTCCCACCGCGGGATGGTGCAAGAGACCCAGTACTTC.

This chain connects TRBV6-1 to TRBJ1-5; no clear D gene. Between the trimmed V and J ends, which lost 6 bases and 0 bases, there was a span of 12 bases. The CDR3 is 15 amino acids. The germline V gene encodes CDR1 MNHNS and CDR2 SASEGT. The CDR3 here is CASSRHDLSNQPQHF. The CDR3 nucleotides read TGTGCCAGCAGCAGACATGATCTTAGCAATCAGCCCCAGCATTTT.

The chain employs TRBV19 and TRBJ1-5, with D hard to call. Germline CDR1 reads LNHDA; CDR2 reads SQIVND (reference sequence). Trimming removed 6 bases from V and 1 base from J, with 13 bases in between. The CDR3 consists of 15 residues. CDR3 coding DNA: TGTGCCAGTAGCCAACAGAGTACGAGCAATCAGCCCCAGCATTTT. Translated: CASSQQSTSNQPQHF.